This T cell receptor (beta chain) appears in the sequencing data of a study of regulatory T cells in long-lasting Graves disease. Study context: To qualify as persistent, Graves' disease required over 5 years of antithyroid drugs with positive TSH receptor antibodies. Overall study findings and caveats: Blood alone, not thyroid tissue, was studied. Accuracy may have suffered from the small sample size.

Noted time point: persistent/refractory GD, antithyroid drugs over 5 years with positive TRAb. PBMC RNA served as the TCR library source. Doctors identified Graves' disease using the American Thyroid Association guidelines. Researchers made TCR beta libraries by using iRepertoire HTBI primers and running Arm-PCR on CDR3 regions. A single record per CDR3 protein comes from TCRdb applying MiXCR to the multiplex PCR reads. The table includes around 340,000 distinct CDR3 sequences, about 19% detected once. This clonotype was seen at least ten times. Its antigen remains unknown. This CDR3 comprises 13 residues. Per the germline V gene, CDR1 is SQVTM and CDR2 is ANQGSEA. The V gene end was trimmed by 7 bases and the J gene end by 0 bases; junction bases not matched to a gene: 6.

This chain connects TRBV29-1 to TRBJ2-7; 7 nucleotides align to TRBD2. The receptor was isolated from a female donor with Graves disease. The material was peripheral blood mononuclear cells (PBMCs), obtained when the disease was refractory, from a patient treated with antithyroid drugs. The CDR3 DNA follows: TGCAGCGAACGGGACTACTACTCCTACGAGCAGTACTTC. As protein: CSERDYYSYEQYF.